This T cell receptor (beta chain) was sequenced during a study of blood T cell repertoires in COVID-19. Turning to the study itself: Italy, Spain and the United States were the sources of the convalescent and acute COVID-19 samples. The cDNA or gDNA used as material had been derived from T cells, B-cell-depleted T cells, or PBMCs.

This CDR3 comprises 14 residues. With 4 bases removed from V and 9 bases from J, the gap between germline ends came to 15 bases. Germline V gene data show CDR1 as LNHDA and CDR2 as SQIVND (reference sequence). This clone was observed once. Profiling relied on immunoSEQ multiplex PCR, and the TCRdb table lists in-frame clones only, not all of them. Of about 210,000 clones in the sample, roughly four fifths were seen once. Input material: peripheral blood. This rearrangement joins TRBV19 to TRBJ2-2, with D perhaps TRBD1 (5 bases). This clonotype was obtained from a woman aged 40 to 55 with acute or convalescent COVID-19. CDR3 in amino acids: CASSTTRTSRELFF. CDR3 coding DNA: TGTGCCAGTAGTACTACCCGGACAAGCCGGGAGCTGTTTTTT.